This T cell receptor (beta chain) was recorded in a study of blood T cell repertoires in COVID-19. At the level of the study: Whether acute or convalescent, the COVID-19 samples came from the United States, Italy and Spain.

The count of this clone is one. This CDR3 spans 12 amino acids. Trimming pared 6 bases from V and 7 bases from J, leaving 11 bases between. Per germline, CDR1 LGHDT and CDR2 YNNKEL (reference sequence). TCRdb keeps only in-frame clones here, not all; method: immunoSEQ multiplex PCR. The table has 200,000 to 250,000 clones, over 75% seen once. Seattle researchers signed up patients amid active infection and tracked them longitudinally. V gene TRBV3-1 (or the pseudogene TRBV3-2) combines with J gene TRBJ2-3, with D perhaps TRBD1 (6 bases). The sample consisted of peripheral blood. The TCR sequence derives from a middle-aged man with COVID-19, enrolled during active disease. The CDR3, as DNA: TGTGCCAGCAGAACCCAGGGGAATACGCAGTATTTT. Its protein product is CASRTQGNTQYF.